The 6 T cell receptor beta chains below all came from one sample that was sequenced in a study of shared clonotypes between healthy human individuals. The protocol was immunoSEQ multiplex PCR, while the TCRdb copy is restricted to in-frame clones and leaves out a portion. Here the sample spans fewer than 650,000 clones, 70% to 80% being singletons. Sequencing was done on a sample of PBMCs. The receptors here all came from a woman aged 40 to 50 in good health. Some clones in this sample may be carry-over from other donors' samples.

The sample holds a few counts of this clone. The chain is built from TRBV19 and TRBJ1-1; D possibly corresponds to TRBD1 (5 bases). Trimming took 5 bases from V and 5 from J, leaving 15 bases between them. Per germline, CDR1 LNHDA and CDR2 SQIVND (reference sequence). The CDR3 sequence is 14 residues long. CDR3 sequence: CASSFQQGRTEAFF. The DNA for the CDR3 is TGTGCCAGTAGTTTCCAGCAGGGACGGACTGAAGCTTTCTTT.

In its sample, this clone was seen once. The chain employs TRBV4-2 and TRBJ2-2, with no clear D. Germline V gives CDR1 LGHNA, CDR2 YNFKEQ. The CDR3 loop spans 14 amino acids. Trimming stripped 5 bases from V and 6 bases from J, with 13 bases between. The CDR3 DNA follows: TGTGCCAGCAGCTTTCTCGAACGGGCCGGGGAGCTGTTTTTT. It specifies CASSFLERAGELFF.

Remarks on this clone: A far bigger clonotype differs at one base, so this is likely a read error. The J gene is TRBJ2-7, the V gene TRBV11-2; 8 bases map to TRBD2. Germline V gene data show CDR1 as SGHAT and CDR2 as FQNNGV. V was pared by 3 bases and J by 6 bases, with 10 bases of the junction left unmatched. This CDR3 has 15 amino acids. The CDR3 DNA follows: TGTGCCAGCAGCTTTCAGACCGGGACTAGGAGCGAGCAGTACTTC. It codes for CASSFQTGTRSEQYF.

The J gene is TRBJ1-5, the V gene TRBV18; no firm D call. CDR3 size: 13 residues. Germline V gives CDR1 KGHSH, CDR2 LQKENI. V was shortened by 2 bases and J by 5 bases, with 7 bases between the two germline ends. The CDR3 sequence is CASSPRSDQPQHF. As DNA, the CDR3 is TGTGCCAGCTCACCAAGGTCAGATCAGCCCCAGCATTTT.

The chain uses TRBV6-5 and TRBJ2-3; no firm D call. V lost 5 bases, J lost 1 base, and 10 bases lay in between. This CDR3 is 14 amino acids long. Per germline, CDR1 MNHEY and CDR2 SVGAGI. For the CDR3, the DNA is TGTGCCAGCAGTAGAGATGTGGGCACAGATACGCAGTATTTT. Translated, it gives CASSRDVGTDTQYF.

The chain uses TRBV27 and TRBJ2-1, with TRBD2 identical over 16 bases. Germline lookup yields CDR1 MNHEY and CDR2 SMNVEV (reference sequence). After removal of 2 bases from V and 0 bases from J, the junction contained 7 bases not matched to a gene. This CDR3 spans 20 amino acids. CDR3 bases: TGTGCCAGCAGTTTACAGGGACTAGCGGGAGGGCAGGGCTCCTACAATGAGCAGTTCTTC. Its protein product is CASSLQGLAGGQGSYNEQFF.